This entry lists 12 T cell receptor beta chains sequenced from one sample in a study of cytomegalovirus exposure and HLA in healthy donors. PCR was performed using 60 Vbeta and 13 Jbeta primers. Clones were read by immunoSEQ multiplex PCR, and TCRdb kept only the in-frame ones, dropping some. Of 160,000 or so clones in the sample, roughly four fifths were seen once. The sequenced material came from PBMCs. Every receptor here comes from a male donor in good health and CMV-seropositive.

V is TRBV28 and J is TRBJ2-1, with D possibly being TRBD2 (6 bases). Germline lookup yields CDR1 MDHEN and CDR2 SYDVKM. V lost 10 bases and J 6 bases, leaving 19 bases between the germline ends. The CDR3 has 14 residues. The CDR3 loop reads CAIQPGTRSNEQFF. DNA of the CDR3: TGTGCCATCCAACCCGGGACTCGAAGCAATGAGCAGTTCTTC.

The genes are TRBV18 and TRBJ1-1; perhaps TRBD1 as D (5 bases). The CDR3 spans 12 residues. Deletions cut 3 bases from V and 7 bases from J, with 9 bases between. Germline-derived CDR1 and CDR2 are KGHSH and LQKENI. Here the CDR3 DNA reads TGTGCCAGCTCACCCGGGACTGTTGAAGCTTTCTTT. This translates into CASSPGTVEAFF.

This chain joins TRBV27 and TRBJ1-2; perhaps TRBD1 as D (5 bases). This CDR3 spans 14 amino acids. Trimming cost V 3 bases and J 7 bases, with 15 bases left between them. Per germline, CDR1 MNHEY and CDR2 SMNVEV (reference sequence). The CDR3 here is CASSFQGSLGGYTF. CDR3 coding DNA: TGTGCCAGCAGTTTCCAGGGTAGCTTGGGTGGCTACACCTTC.

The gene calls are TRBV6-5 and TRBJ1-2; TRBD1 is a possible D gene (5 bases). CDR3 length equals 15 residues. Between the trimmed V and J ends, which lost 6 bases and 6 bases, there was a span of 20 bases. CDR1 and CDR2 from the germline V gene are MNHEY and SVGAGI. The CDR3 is CASSLRRGPADGYTF. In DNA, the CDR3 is TGTGCCAGCAGCCTCCGGCGGGGCCCCGCGGATGGCTACACCTTC.

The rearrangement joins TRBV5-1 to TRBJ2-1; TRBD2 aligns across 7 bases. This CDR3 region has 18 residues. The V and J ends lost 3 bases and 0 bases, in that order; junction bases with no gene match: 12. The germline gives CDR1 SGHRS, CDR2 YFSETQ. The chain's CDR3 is CASSYRWGGGSSYNEQFF. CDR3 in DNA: TGCGCCAGCAGCTATCGGTGGGGCGGGGGAAGCTCCTACAATGAGCAGTTCTTC.

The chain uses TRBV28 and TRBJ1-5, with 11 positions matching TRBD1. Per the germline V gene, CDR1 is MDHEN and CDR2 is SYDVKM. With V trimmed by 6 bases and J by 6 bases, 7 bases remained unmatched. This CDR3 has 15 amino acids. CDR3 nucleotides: TGTGCCAGCAGGTTCGGGACAGGGGGTTTTCAGCCCCAGCATTTT. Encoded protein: CASRFGTGGFQPQHF.

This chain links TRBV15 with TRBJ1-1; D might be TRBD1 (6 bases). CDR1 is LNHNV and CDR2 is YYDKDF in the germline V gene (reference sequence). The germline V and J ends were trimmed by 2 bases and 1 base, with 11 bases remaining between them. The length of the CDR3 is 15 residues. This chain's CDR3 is CATSRRQAENTEAFF. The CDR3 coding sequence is TGTGCCACCAGCAGACGACAGGCAGAGAACACTGAAGCTTTCTTT.

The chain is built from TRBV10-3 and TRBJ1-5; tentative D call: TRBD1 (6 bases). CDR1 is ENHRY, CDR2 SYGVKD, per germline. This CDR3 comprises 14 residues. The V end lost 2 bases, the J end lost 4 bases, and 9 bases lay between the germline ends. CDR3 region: CAISEGQINQPQHF. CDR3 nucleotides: TGTGCCATCAGTGAGGGACAGATAAATCAGCCCCAGCATTTT.

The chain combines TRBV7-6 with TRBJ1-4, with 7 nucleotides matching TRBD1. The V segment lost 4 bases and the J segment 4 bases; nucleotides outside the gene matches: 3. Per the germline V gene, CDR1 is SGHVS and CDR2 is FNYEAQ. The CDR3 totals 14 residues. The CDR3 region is CASSSQGGNEKLFF. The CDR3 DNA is TGTGCCAGCAGCTCCCAGGGGGGTAATGAAAAACTGTTTTTT.

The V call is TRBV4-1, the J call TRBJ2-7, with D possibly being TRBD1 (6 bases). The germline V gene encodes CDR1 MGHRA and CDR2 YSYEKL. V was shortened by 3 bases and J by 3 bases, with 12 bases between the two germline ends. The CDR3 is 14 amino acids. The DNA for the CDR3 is TGCGCCAGCAGCCAGGGGACACCTCTCTACGAGCAGTACTTC. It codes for CASSQGTPLYEQYF.

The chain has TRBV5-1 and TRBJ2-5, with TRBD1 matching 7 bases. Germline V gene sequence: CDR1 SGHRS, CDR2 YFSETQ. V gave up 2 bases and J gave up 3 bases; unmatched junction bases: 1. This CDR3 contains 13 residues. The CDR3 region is CASSFGQEETQYF. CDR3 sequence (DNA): TGCGCCAGCAGCTTTGGACAGGAAGAGACCCAGTACTTC. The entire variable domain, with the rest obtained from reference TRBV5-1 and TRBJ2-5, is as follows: KAGVTQTPRYLIKTRGQQVTLSCSPISGHRSVSWYQQTPGQGLQFLFEYFSETQRNKGNFPGRFSGRQFSNSRSEMNVSTLELGDSALYLCASSFGQEETQYFGPGTRLLVL.

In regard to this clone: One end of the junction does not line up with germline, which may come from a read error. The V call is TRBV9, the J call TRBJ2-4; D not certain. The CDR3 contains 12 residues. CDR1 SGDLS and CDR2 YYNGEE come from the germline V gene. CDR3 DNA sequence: TGTGCCAGCAGCGTACTCAAAAACAGTCAGTACTTC. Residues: CASSVLKNSQYF.